This T cell receptor (beta chain) was recorded in a study of T cell responses to AZD1222 COVID-19 vaccine (dated by TCRdb to about 2021). Background on the whole study: TCR sequencing was performed for 230 to 250 trial participants, of whom 200 to 220 were given two doses of AZD1222 and some 26 were given two doses of MenACWY control vaccine. Trial participants were enrolled into age subgroups of 18-55, 56-69 and 70-plus years, which contained about 150, 27 and 61 TCR-sequenced participants, respectively. What the authors observed across the whole study: Spike-specific TCR breadth and depth rose significantly after two AZD1222 doses compared with day 0 and with MenACWY recipients. The vaccine-associated CD4 TCRs covered the entire spike protein, and the dominant responses fell in regions 160-218 and 743-854. The 56-69-year group was small, and its depth increase did not reach significance, likely because of low power. Only 5 to 7 AZD1222 recipients were SARS-CoV-2 seropositive at baseline, limiting conclusions about previously exposed vaccinees. Because no samples from the day 14 peak response were available, repertoires could be characterized only after the peak T cell response. Participants were mostly white British, with more females than males. The authors suggested clonal diversity may have been underestimated. Epitopes outside the regions mutated in the B.1.351 and B.1.1.7 variants were reportedly recognized by nearly half of the unique spike-specific TCRs.

Note on this clone: No antigen is known for it. No base quality values were provided; no much bigger clone lies one nucleotide off.

This sample's time point label indicates: baseline before first vaccination. This specimen's treatment or condition label, per the study, means: meningococcal conjugate vaccine given as trial control. Vaccinee samples came from UK trials COV001 and COV002, including a single-blind randomized controlled phase 2/3 trial of AZD1222 (ChAdOx1 nCoV-19) in healthy adults. For TCRbeta chain sequencing, PBMC samples were collected from trial participants at day 0 and at day 28 after the second dose. The CDR3 regions of human TCRbeta chains were analyzed by immunosequencing. Per the original workflow: TCRs in the repertoires were compared against a reference library of SARS-CoV-2-specific TCRs that had been generated with the MIRA antigen-specificity platform. Breadth was defined as the fraction of unique TCRs that were SARS-CoV-2-associated, and depth was defined as the fraction of total T cells that were SARS-CoV-2-associated. Each spike-specific TCR was assigned to its reactive spike region and to a CD4 or CD8 class using the MIRA data. Log10-transformed breadth and depth values were compared by one-way ANOVA with Sidak's multiple comparisons tests. TCRdb retrieved this table from immuneACCESS and kept in-frame rearrangements only. Not all clones are present; in checked studies, unresolved V genes account for under half, and no reason is known for the remainder. Clone size and V and J calls were adopted from that table, with D and trimming inferred from the DNA. Within this sample are about 150,000 clones, with approximately 87% of them counted one time only. Of the sample, 5.5% to 6% is held by the ten largest clones.

Trimming removed 3 bases from V and 5 bases from J, leaving 10 bases between the germline ends. Including the terminal cysteine and phenylalanine, the CDR3 comprises 13 residues. Of the read, only the CDR3 DNA is kept; its 39 bases are in frame from base 1. CDR1 KGHSH and CDR2 LQKENI are derived from the germline V gene. This clonotype was sampled from an adult in good health. Rearrangement joined TRBV18 to TRBJ1-1, with the identity of the D gene unclear. The specimen was peripheral blood, collected on day 0 of MenACWY control vaccination. CDR3 region: CASSPQSGTEAFF. The base sequence is TGTGCCAGCTCACCCCAAAGCGGGACTGAAGCTTTCTTT.